Shown below are 29 T cell receptor beta chains from a single sample sequenced in a study of T cell therapy after organ transplantation. Stated time point: 20-29 weeks after completion of therapy. The protocol was immunoSEQ multiplex PCR, while the TCRdb copy is restricted to in-frame clones and leaves out a portion. The sample lists more than 15,000 clones; 85% were seen once. For these TCRs, the target antigens are not known. Specimen: CD8+ T cells from blood, collected after autologous CMV-specific T cell therapy. Receptor source: a human patient who had received a solid organ transplant and had CMV disease. A subset of T cells may come from the graft donor.

The chain carries TRBV27 and TRBJ2-7; D is possibly TRBD1 (5 bases). CDR1 is MNHEY and CDR2 is SMNVEV in the germline V gene (reference sequence). The CDR3 loop spans 16 amino acids. Trimming cost V 0 bases and J 3 bases, with 15 bases left between them. This CDR3 is CASSLSKHDGHYEQYF. The CDR3 DNA reads TGTGCCAGCAGTTTATCGAAACACGACGGACACTACGAGCAGTACTTC.

The rearrangement uses TRBV2 and TRBJ1-5; D remains ambiguous. The V gene's germline CDR1 is SNHLY and CDR2 FYNNEI. V lost 6 bases and J 6 bases, leaving 15 bases between the germline ends. This CDR3 has 14 residues. CDR3: CASSSRAPIQPQHF. The CDR3 bases are TGTGCCAGCAGCTCCCGGGCCCCAATTCAGCCCCAGCATTTT. Filled out from reference TRBV2 and TRBJ1-5, the complete variable domain reads EPEVTQTPSHQVTQMGQEVILRCVPISNHLYFYWYRQILGQKVEFLVSFYNNEISEKSEIFDDQFSVERPDGSNFTLKIRSTKLEDSAMYFCASSSRAPIQPQHFGDGTRLSIL.

CDR3 coding DNA: TGCGCCAGCAGCCTCAGACAGGGGATTTTTAACAATGAGCAGTTCTTC. Protein product: CASSLRQGIFNNEQFF. The chain joins TRBV5-1 to TRBJ2-1; 8 nucleotides agree with TRBD1. Trimming took 4 bases from V and 5 from J; bases not matched to a gene: 11. Germline loops: CDR1 SGHRS, CDR2 YFSETQ. The CDR3 is 16 amino acids.

This sequence joins TRBV25-1 and TRBJ2-1; D unclear. Trimming removed 3 bases at V and 0 bases at J, with 9 bases between. The CDR3 loop spans 15 amino acids. The germline V gene encodes CDR1 MGHDK and CDR2 SYGVNS. CDR3 DNA: TGTGCCAGCAGTGACTGGGCTAGCTCCTACAATGAGCAGTTCTTC. Its translation: CASSDWASSYNEQFF.

The gene calls are TRBV11-3 and TRBJ2-1; 12 bases line up with TRBD1. The CDR3 extends over 18 amino acids. Germline V gene data show CDR1 as SGHNT and CDR2 as YENEEA. J gave up 3 bases and V 1 base, and 7 bases lay outside the gene matches. CDR3 residues: CASSLVGTGGIGYNEQFF. CDR3 sequence (DNA): TGTGCCAGCAGCTTAGTCGGGACAGGGGGCATAGGCTACAATGAGCAGTTCTTC.

This clone turned up a few times. This chain connects TRBV7-9 to TRBJ1-5, with D unclear. The CDR3 is 14 amino acids. Germline CDR1 SEHNR, CDR2 FQNEAQ (reference sequence). V dropped 2 bases and J dropped 6 bases, with 11 bases sitting between them. The CDR3 DNA reads TGTGCCAGCAGCTTATCGGAGTCGGGTCAGCCCCAGCATTTT. It yields the protein CASSLSESGQPQHF.

The chain joins TRBV10-3 to TRBJ2-7; 8 positions agree with TRBD1. CDR3 length: 13 residues. The J segment lost 3 bases and the V segment lost 4 bases, leaving 2 bases of the junction unmatched. Germline lookup yields CDR1 ENHRY and CDR2 SYGVKD. CDR3: CAISGGQGYEQYF. DNA for the CDR3: TGTGCCATCAGTGGCGGACAGGGCTACGAGCAGTACTTC.

This chain connects TRBV11-2 to TRBJ1-1; D gene uncertain. The CDR3 totals 14 residues. Trimming took 1 base from V and 1 from J, leaving 7 bases between them. Germline V gene sequence: CDR1 SGHAT, CDR2 FQNNGV. The CDR3 is CASSLVPWNTEAFF. DNA of the CDR3: TGTGCCAGCAGCTTAGTCCCATGGAACACTGAAGCTTTCTTT.

DNA of the CDR3: TGCGCCAGCAGCTCCACCGGGACAAGGAGTTCCATAAAGACTGAAGCTTTCTTT. Translating gives CASSSTGTRSSIKTEAFF. The rearrangement joins TRBV4-1 to TRBJ1-1, with a tentative D call TRBD1 (6 bases). This CDR3 has 18 residues. Germline CDR1 MGHRA, CDR2 YSYEKL. Trimming removed 5 bases from V and 5 bases from J, with 27 bases in between.

The V call is TRBV7-8, the J call TRBJ1-6; TRBD1 matches at 9 bases. V shed 1 base, J shed 9 bases, and the junction held 4 bases outside the gene matches. Per germline, CDR1 SGHVS and CDR2 FQNEAQ. The CDR3 loop spans 15 amino acids. The CDR3, as DNA: TGTGCCAGCAGCTTAGAACAGGGGGCTCTTTCACCCCTCCACTTT. Its translation is CASSLEQGALSPLHF. Full variable domain (rest looked up from reference TRBV7-8 and TRBJ1-6): GAGVSQSPRYKVAKRGQDVALRCDPISGHVSLFWYQQALGQGPEFLTYFQNEAQLDKSGLPSDRFFAERPEGSVSTLKIQRTQQEDSAVYLCASSLEQGALSPLHFGNGTRLTVT.

This clone was seen a single time. The chain employs TRBV29-1 and TRBJ2-7; D uncertain. Trimming shortened V by 4 bases and J by 2 bases, and 15 bases separated the two germline ends. The V gene's germline CDR1 is SQVTM and CDR2 ANQGSEA. The CDR3 spans 14 residues. The CDR3 coding sequence is TGCAGCGTTGGCTACGAGGATCCTACCTACGAGCAGTACTTC. This encodes CSVGYEDPTYEQYF.

The rearrangement joins TRBV5-4 to TRBJ1-2; TRBD1 matches at 10 bases. The trim removed 5 bases at V and 6 bases at J, leaving 4 bases unmatched. There are 13 residues in the CDR3. In germline, CDR1 is SGHNT, CDR2 YYREEE (reference sequence). CDR3 protein: CASSLTGGDGYTF. Here the CDR3 DNA reads TGTGCCAGCAGTTTGACAGGGGGCGATGGCTACACCTTC.

Turning to this clone: Possible read error: a much larger clone is one base away. This chain connects TRBV9 to TRBJ1-1, with D tentatively TRBD1 (5 bases). The CDR3 length is 13 residues. Per germline, CDR1 SGDLS and CDR2 YYNGEE. Between the trimmed V and J ends, which lost 4 bases and 1 base, there was a span of 8 bases. CDR3 coding DNA: TGTGCCAGCAGCCCCAGGGCGAACACTGAAGCTTTCTTT. Amino acid sequence: CASSPRANTEAFF. Using reference TRBV9 and TRBJ1-1 for the parts outside the CDR3, the full variable domain is DSGVTQTPKHLITATGQRVTLRCSPRSGDLSVYWYQQSLDQGLQFLIQYYNGEERAKGNILERFSAQQFPDLHSELNLSSLELGDSALYFCASSPRANTEAFFGQGTRLTVV.

The rearrangement joins TRBV25-1 to TRBJ2-7; D call uncertain. Trimming stripped 4 bases from V and 6 bases from J, with 16 bases between. The CDR3 sequence is 14 residues long. Germline V gene data show CDR1 as MGHDK and CDR2 as SYGVNS. Here the CDR3 reads CASSVAGRFGEQYF. CDR3 coding DNA: TGTGCCAGCAGTGTAGCCGGCAGGTTCGGCGAGCAGTACTTC.

The gene calls are TRBV30 and TRBJ2-2; 11 bases line up with TRBD1. This CDR3 comprises 15 residues. The germline gives CDR1 GTSNPN, CDR2 SVGIG (reference sequence). J gave up 5 bases and V 2 bases, and 4 bases lay outside the gene matches. The CDR3 loop is CAWSPGTGGTGELFF. As DNA, the CDR3 is TGTGCCTGGAGTCCCGGGACAGGGGGGACCGGGGAGCTGTTTTTT.

The rearrangement links TRBV5-6 to TRBJ1-1; D gene ambiguous. The V and J ends lost 3 bases and 6 bases respectively, with 18 bases between them. Germline assignment: CDR1 SGHDT and CDR2 YYEEEE. CDR3 length: 15 residues. The CDR3 region has the DNA TGTGCCAGCAGCTCCGGGATGGGGTCGGGCGCTGAAGCTTTCTTT. This translates into CASSSGMGSGAEAFF.

The chain links TRBV9 to TRBJ1-2; D perhaps matches TRBD1 (6 bases). Trimming pared 4 bases from V and 8 bases from J, leaving 18 bases between. The CDR3 has 14 residues. Germline V CDR1 and CDR2: SGDLS, YYNGEE. CDR3 DNA: TGTGCCAGCAGCCTACGAGGGTCCACAGGGGGCTACACCTTC. Its protein is CASSLRGSTGGYTF.

The rearrangement links TRBV4-2 to TRBJ2-1, with 10 bases matching TRBD2. This CDR3 is built from 16 residues. CDR1 and CDR2 (germline): LGHNA, YNFKEQ. Germline trimming cut 1 base from V and 5 bases from J; bases unmatched to any gene: 5. The CDR3 nucleotides are TGTGCCAGCAGCCAAGTCGTTAGCGGGGGGAACAATGAGCAGTTCTTC. It specifies CASSQVVSGGNNEQFF.

Only one count was recorded for this clone. The V and J genes are TRBV19 and TRBJ2-3; 9 nucleotides align to TRBD2. After removal of 0 bases from V and 0 bases from J, the junction contained 19 bases not matched to a gene. The CDR3 runs 22 residues. The germline gives CDR1 LNHDA, CDR2 SQIVND (reference sequence). In DNA form, the CDR3 reads TGTGCCAGTAGTATAGATGGGGGAGGTGCGCGGGAGGGCCGCGACAGCACAGATACGCAGTATTTT. It encodes CASSIDGGGAREGRDSTDTQYF.

Only a few counts were recorded for this clone. V gene TRBV30 combines with J gene TRBJ2-7; 14 bases map to TRBD2. Germline CDR1 and CDR2: GTSNPN and SVGIG (reference sequence). This CDR3 spans 19 amino acids. V dropped 1 base and J dropped 3; count of bases not matched to a gene: 14. In DNA, the CDR3 is TGTGCCTGGAGTGGAGTAGTTTCTGGACTAGCGGGGGGACTCTACGAGCAGTACTTC. This translates into CAWSGVVSGLAGGLYEQYF.

This sequence joins TRBV4-3 and TRBJ1-5; the D gene is possibly TRBD1 (6 bases). Germline V gene data show CDR1 as LGHNA and CDR2 as YSLEER. The CDR3 runs 15 residues. V was pared by 1 base and J by 6 bases, with 13 bases between. CDR3 protein: CASSQGLEGGQPQHF. The CDR3, as DNA: TGCGCCAGCAGCCAAGGCCTTGAGGGGGGTCAGCCCCAGCATTTT.

This clone has only a few counts. J is TRBJ1-5 and V is TRBV6-5, with D maybe TRBD1 (5 bases). This CDR3 has 14 residues. Germline CDR1 reads MNHEY; CDR2 reads SVGAGI. The V gene lost 6 bases and the J gene lost 9 bases, with 18 bases spanning the gap. This CDR3 is CASSTAGPYTPQHF. In DNA form, the CDR3 reads TGTGCCAGCAGCACCGCAGGGCCGTATACGCCCCAGCATTTT.

This rearrangement joins TRBV7-9 to TRBJ2-7; the D gene is possibly TRBD1 (6 bases). The germline V gene encodes CDR1 SEHNR and CDR2 FQNEAQ (reference sequence). This CDR3 has 14 amino acids. V shed 5 bases and J shed 1 base, with 12 bases lying between them. The CDR3, as DNA: TGTGCCAGCAGCCCAGGCGGACAGTCCTACGAGCAGTACTTC. Its translation: CASSPGGQSYEQYF.

The chain has TRBV7-9 and TRBJ2-7; a weak D match, TRBD1 (7 bases). The germline CDR1 and CDR2 sequences are SEHNR and FQNEAQ (reference sequence). The CDR3 totals 15 residues. Trimming shortened V by 1 base and J by 2 bases, and 12 bases separated the two germline ends. CDR3 protein: CASSLVAGGTYEQYF. CDR3 bases: TGTGCCAGCAGCTTAGTGGCAGGGGGGACCTACGAGCAGTACTTC.

The chain is built from TRBV5-6 and TRBJ2-5, with TRBD1 matching over 10 bases. The CDR3 covers 14 residues. Germline values: CDR1 SGHDT, CDR2 YYEEEE. The V segment lost 3 bases and the J segment 5 bases; nucleotides outside the gene matches: 4. For the CDR3, the DNA is TGTGCCAGCAGCTCCGGGACAGGGGTGGAGACCCAGTACTTC. Translating gives CASSSGTGVETQYF.

This clone was observed a handful of times. The chain is built from TRBV7-8 and TRBJ2-2; the match to TRBD2 covers 8 bases. Germline loops: CDR1 SGHVS, CDR2 FQNEAQ. V shed 5 bases, J shed 7 bases, and the junction held 3 bases outside the gene matches. This CDR3 comprises 13 residues. The DNA of the CDR3 is TGTGCCAGCAGCCGACTAGCGTACGGGGAGCTGTTTTTT. It encodes CASSRLAYGELFF.

CDR3 loop: CASSLESQGKLVGYEQYF. Here the CDR3 DNA reads TGTGCCAGCAGCTTAGAGAGCCAGGGAAAGCTCGTAGGCTACGAGCAGTACTTC. The chain employs TRBV13 and TRBJ2-5; possibly TRBD1 for D (5 bases). The better agreement between TRBJ2-7 and the DNA end casts doubt on the J call. There are 18 residues in the CDR3. Germline CDR1 and CDR2: PRHDT and FYEKMQ (reference sequence).

A single count supports this clone. The V call is TRBV5-4, the J call TRBJ1-5; the match to TRBD1 covers 8 bases. Germline CDR1 is SGHNT and CDR2 is YYREEE (reference sequence). Germline trimming cut 6 bases from V and 2 bases from J; bases unmatched to any gene: 13. The CDR3 spans 17 residues. The CDR3, as DNA: TGTGCCAGCACCCCCGGACAGGGAGGCGGGGGCAATCAGCCCCAGCATTTT. Protein product: CASTPGQGGGGNQPQHF.

In its sample, this clone was seen once. The chain has TRBV19 and TRBJ2-1; the match to TRBD2 covers 14 bases. Germline-derived CDR1 and CDR2 are LNHDA and SQIVND (reference sequence). V was clipped by 3 bases and J by 7 bases; unmatched bases: 5. The CDR3 runs 16 residues. The CDR3 protein is CASSMTSGRVWNEQFF. CDR3 nucleotides: TGTGCCAGTAGTATGACTAGCGGGAGGGTGTGGAATGAGCAGTTCTTC.